Below are 14 T cell receptor beta chains sequenced from a single sample in a study of spatial heterogeneity in lung cancer. Time point given: sample taken at primary tumor resection. Researchers sequenced whole RNA taken from tumor, nontumor lung or frozen PBMC without sorting. TCRdb itself ran the 5' RACE reads through MiXCR, one entry per CDR3 protein. In the table there are 13,000 or so distinct CDR3 sequences, about 3.8% of which are singletons. The material sequenced was PBMCs, taken at surgery. These receptors were taken from a male donor with early-stage non-small cell lung cancer.

At least ten counts were recorded for this clonotype. This beta chain slipped into a library made for alpha chains as a stray read, so its size is not meaningful. The DNA of the CDR3 is TGTGCCAGCAGTTTAGACAGACCCTCCTACAATGAGCAGTTCTTC. Protein product: CASSLDRPSYNEQFF. V gene TRBV28 combines with J gene TRBJ2-1; maybe TRBD1 (5 bases). Germline CDR1 reads MDHEN; CDR2 reads SYDVKM. The CDR3 spans 15 residues. V was trimmed by 2 bases and J by 0 bases, leaving 8 bases between them.

This clonotype was picked up many times. This beta chain slipped into a library made for alpha chains as a stray read, so its size is not meaningful. The rearrangement links TRBV5-1 to TRBJ1-2; D is unresolved. The CDR3 is 16 residues long. Germline V gene data show CDR1 as SGHRS and CDR2 as YFSETQ. The V gene lost 0 bases and the J gene lost 5 bases, with 17 bases spanning the gap. This CDR3 is CASSLAGKGRSYGYTF. In DNA form, the CDR3 reads TGCGCCAGCAGCTTGGCCGGAAAAGGACGGAGTTATGGCTACACCTTC.

This clonotype came up many times. This beta chain turned up in a library designed for alpha chains; as an off-target read, its abundance says little. The chain is built from TRBV5-1 and TRBJ1-1; TRBD1 might be the D (5 bases). With 0 bases removed from V and 3 bases from J, the gap between germline ends came to 9 bases. CDR1 and CDR2 from the germline V gene are SGHRS and YFSETQ. The CDR3 totals 14 residues. In nucleotides, the CDR3 is TGCGCCAGCAGCTTGGGCCCGGGGGACACTGAAGCTTTCTTT. It is translated as CASSLGPGDTEAFF.

Many counts were recorded for this clonotype. This beta chain appears as a stray read in a library generated for alpha chains; its size is not informative. The CDR3 protein is CASSGDSTDTQYF. DNA for the CDR3: TGTGCCAGCAGTGGGGACAGCACAGATACGCAGTATTTT. The J gene is TRBJ2-3, the V gene TRBV2; D could derive from TRBD1 or TRBD2 (5 bases each). CDR3 length: 13 amino acids. The germline V and J ends were trimmed by 4 bases and 0 bases, with 5 bases remaining between them. Germline V gives CDR1 SNHLY, CDR2 FYNNEI.

This clonotype appeared many times. This beta chain came through as a stray read in a library set up for alpha chains, and its size says little. The rearrangement uses TRBV20-1 and TRBJ1-1, with no clear D. The CDR3 runs 11 residues. Trimming cost V 0 bases and J 10 bases, with 9 bases left between them. CDR1 DFQATT and CDR2 SNEGSKA come from the germline V gene (reference sequence). CDR3 in DNA: TGCAGTGCTAGAGAGTGGGAACCAGCTTTCTTT. Amino acid sequence: CSAREWEPAFF.

This clonotype has only a few counts. This beta chain is an off-target read within a library intended for alpha chains, so its frequency means little. CDR3 sequence: CASSDTPDQPQHF. Written as DNA, the CDR3 is TGTGCCAGCAGTGATACGCCGGATCAGCCCCAGCATTTT. The V call is TRBV2, the J call TRBJ1-5; D remains ambiguous. Germline lookup yields CDR1 SNHLY and CDR2 FYNNEI. The CDR3 consists of 13 residues. V gave up 3 bases and J gave up 5 bases, with 8 bases separating them.

This clonotype was recorded many times. In a library made to pick up alpha chains, this beta chain is a stray read with a size that means little. The chain uses TRBV4-2 and TRBJ2-5; 11 bases map to TRBD2. CDR1 is LGHNA, CDR2 YNFKEQ, per germline. The CDR3 is made up of 14 amino acids. The V segment lost 4 bases and the J segment 3 bases; nucleotides outside the gene matches: 1. CDR3 in DNA: TGTGCCAGCAGCCTGGGACTAGCGGAAGAGACCCAGTACTTC. Protein product: CASSLGLAEETQYF.

Regarding this clonotype: As an off-target read in a library built for alpha chains, this beta chain has a frequency of little significance. J is TRBJ2-7 and V is TRBV12-3 or TRBV12-4; possible D gene TRBD1, 6 bases. This CDR3 has 15 residues. V gave up 1 base and J gave up 1 base, with 11 bases separating them. CDR3 amino acids: CASSLEGRGSYEQYF. CDR3 bases: TGTGCCAGCAGTTTAGAGGGCAGGGGATCCTACGAGCAGTACTTC.

The table lists this clonotype with many counts. This beta chain is off target for a library built for alpha chains, so its abundance means little. The rearrangement uses TRBV2 and TRBJ2-3; D gene unclear. The CDR3 totals 14 residues. Germline V lookup: CDR1 SNHLY, CDR2 FYNNEI. V dropped 6 bases and J dropped 0 bases, with 10 bases sitting between them. The CDR3: CASRGGRSTDTQYF. CDR3 DNA: TGTGCCAGCAGGGGTGGTAGGAGCACAGATACGCAGTATTTT.

A word on this clonotype: The library was built for alpha chains, so this beta chain is an off-target read and its size means little. The chain carries TRBV7-6 and TRBJ2-2, with a tentative D call TRBD2 (5 bases). CDR1 is SGHVS, CDR2 FNYEAQ, per germline. Trimming stripped 4 bases from V and 3 bases from J, with 12 bases between. The CDR3 is made up of 15 amino acids. CDR3 sequence reads: CASSSASRHTGELFF. CDR3 in DNA: TGTGCCAGCAGCTCAGCTAGCCGACACACCGGGGAGCTGTTTTTT.

This clonotype showed up just a few times. A library made for alpha chains picked up this beta chain off target, so its size means little. The chain uses TRBV5-1 and TRBJ2-5; no definite D call. V shed 1 base and J shed 1 base, with 8 bases lying between them. The CDR3 is made up of 14 amino acids. The germline V gene has CDR1 SGHRS and CDR2 YFSETQ. This chain's CDR3 is CASSLLGSQETQYF. The CDR3 DNA reads as TGCGCCAGCAGCTTGTTAGGGTCCCAAGAGACCCAGTACTTC.

In its sample, this clonotype was seen many times. The library was designed around alpha chains, so this beta chain is a stray read whose abundance carries little weight. The rearrangement joins TRBV7-2 to TRBJ1-5; no reliable D call. The CDR3 length is 15 residues. V gave up 5 bases and J gave up 6 bases, with 17 bases separating them. Germline-derived CDR1 and CDR2 are SGHTA and FQGNSA. The CDR3 spells CASSLQAQVSQPQHF. The CDR3 bases are TGTGCCAGCAGCCTCCAAGCCCAGGTCAGTCAGCCCCAGCATTTT. The full variable domain, in which reference TRBV7-2 and TRBJ1-5 provide the parts outside the CDR3, is GAGVSQSPSNKVTEKGKDVELRCDPISGHTALYWYRQSLGQGLEFLIYFQGNSAPDKSGLPSDRFSAERTGGSVSTLTIQRTQQEDSAVYLCASSLQAQVSQPQHFGDGTRLSIL.

This clonotype was counted between two and nine times. As an off-target read in a library built for alpha chains, this beta chain has a frequency of little significance. The V call is TRBV7-8, the J call TRBJ1-4; D gene unclear. Germline V lookup: CDR1 SGHVS, CDR2 FQNEAQ. Deletions cut 4 bases from V and 5 bases from J, with 11 bases between. This CDR3 is built from 14 residues. The CDR3 DNA reads TGTGCCAGCAGCTCCGATTTTGGAAATGAAAAACTGTTTTTT. This sequence encodes CASSSDFGNEKLFF.

This clonotype was picked up many times. A library prepared for alpha chains yielded this beta chain as an off-target read; its size is of little meaning. The chain has TRBV7-8 and TRBJ1-3, with TRBD1 identical over 9 bases. Germline CDR1 SGHVS, CDR2 FQNEAQ. The length of the CDR3 is 15 residues. The trim removed 5 bases at V and 4 bases at J, leaving 6 bases unmatched. The CDR3 region is CASSAGTGTGNTIYF. DNA of the CDR3: TGTGCCAGCAGCGCCGGGACAGGGACGGGAAACACCATATATTTT. The variable domain in full, with the rest retrieved from reference TRBV7-8 and TRBJ1-3, is GAGVSQSPRYKVAKRGQDVALRCDPISGHVSLFWYQQALGQGPEFLTYFQNEAQLDKSGLPSDRFFAERPEGSVSTLKIQRTQQEDSAVYLCASSAGTGTGNTIYFGEGSWLTVV.